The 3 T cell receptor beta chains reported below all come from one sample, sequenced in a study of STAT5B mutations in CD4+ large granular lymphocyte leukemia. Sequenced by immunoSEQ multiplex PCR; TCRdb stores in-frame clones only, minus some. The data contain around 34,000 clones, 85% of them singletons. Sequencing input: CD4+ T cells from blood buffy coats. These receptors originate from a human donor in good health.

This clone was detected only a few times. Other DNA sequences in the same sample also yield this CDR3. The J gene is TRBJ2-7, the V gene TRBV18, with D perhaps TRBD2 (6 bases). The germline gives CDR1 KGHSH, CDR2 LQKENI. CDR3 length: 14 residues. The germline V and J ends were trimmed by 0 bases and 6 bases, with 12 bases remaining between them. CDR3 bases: TGTGCCAGCTCACCACCGTCCGGGCGGGGCGAGCAGTACTTC. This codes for CASSPPSGRGEQYF.

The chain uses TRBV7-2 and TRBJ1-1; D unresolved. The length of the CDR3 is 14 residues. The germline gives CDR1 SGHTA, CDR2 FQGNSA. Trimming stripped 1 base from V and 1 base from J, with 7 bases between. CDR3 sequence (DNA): TGTGCCAGCAGCTTAGGGCATACGAACACTGAAGCTTTCTTT. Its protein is CASSLGHTNTEAFF.

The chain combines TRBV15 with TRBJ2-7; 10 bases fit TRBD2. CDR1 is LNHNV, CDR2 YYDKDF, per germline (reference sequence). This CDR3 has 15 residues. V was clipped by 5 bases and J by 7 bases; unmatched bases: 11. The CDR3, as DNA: TGTGCCACCAGCCCTCAAGCGGGAGGGGTGAGGGAGCAGTACTTC. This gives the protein CATSPQAGGVREQYF. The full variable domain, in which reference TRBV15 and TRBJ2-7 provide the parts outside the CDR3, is DAMVIQNPRYQVTQFGKPVTLSCSQTLNHNVMYWYQQKSSQAPKLLFHYYDKDFNNEADTPDNFQSRRPNTSFCFLDIRSPGLGDTAMYLCATSPQAGGVREQYFGPGTRLTVT.